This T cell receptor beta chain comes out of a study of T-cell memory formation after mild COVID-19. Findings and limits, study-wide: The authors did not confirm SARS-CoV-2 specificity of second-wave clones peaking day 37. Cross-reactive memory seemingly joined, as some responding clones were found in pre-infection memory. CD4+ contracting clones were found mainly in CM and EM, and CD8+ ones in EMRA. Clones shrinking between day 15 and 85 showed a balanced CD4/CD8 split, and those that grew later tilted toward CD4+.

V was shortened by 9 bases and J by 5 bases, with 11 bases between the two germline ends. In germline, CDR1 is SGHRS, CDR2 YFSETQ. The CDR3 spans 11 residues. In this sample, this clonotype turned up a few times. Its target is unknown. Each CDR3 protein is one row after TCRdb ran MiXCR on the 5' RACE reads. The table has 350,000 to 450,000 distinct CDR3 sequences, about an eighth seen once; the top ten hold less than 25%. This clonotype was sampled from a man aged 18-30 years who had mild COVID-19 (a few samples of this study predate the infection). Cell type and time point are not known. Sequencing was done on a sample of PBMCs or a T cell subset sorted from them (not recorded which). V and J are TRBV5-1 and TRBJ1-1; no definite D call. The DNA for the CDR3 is TGCGCCACAAAAAGAGGAACTGAAGCTTTCTTT. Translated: CATKRGTEAFF.